These T cell receptor beta chains were read from a single sample in a study of tumor-infiltrating lymphocytes in primary liver carcinoma. A single record per CDR3 protein comes from TCRdb applying MiXCR to the multiplex PCR reads. The repertoire holds 90,000 to 150,000 distinct CDR3 sequences, with 55% to 70% as singletons. The material sequenced was tumor-adjacent normal liver tissue. These receptors originate from a woman aged 55-69 years with primary liver carcinoma and hepatitis B virus infection. Each CDR3 is given with its conserved first and last residue. D genes are given only for firm matches. For some rows the clone size is stated as once, few or many, or as a class when expanded; others skip it.

D,J,size,V,DNA,CDR3
NA,TRBJ2-1,once,TRBV6-5,TGTGCCAGCACCCCTCAGGGGGGAGTGATAGGGAATGAGCAGTTCTTC,CASTPQGGVIGNEQFF
NA,TRBJ1-6,NA,TRBV28,TGTGCCAGCAGTTTTAGTCGGGGGTATAATTCACCCCTCCACTTT,CASSFSRGYNSPLHF
TRBD2,TRBJ2-6,many,TRBV13,TGTGCCAGCAGCTACGTAGCGGGACTCTCTGGGGCCAACGTCCTGACTTTC,CASSYVAGLSGANVLTF
TRBD2,TRBJ2-7,NA,TRBV28,TGTGCCAGCGGGACTAGCGGGATAATCTGCTACGAACAGTACTTC,CASGTSGIICYEQYF
TRBD2,TRBJ2-7,many,TRBV29-1,TGCAGCGTTGAGGACAGCGGGAGGCCGCCCTACGAGCAGTACTTC,CSVEDSGRPPYEQYF
NA,TRBJ1-4,NA,TRBV4-1,TGCGCCAGCAGCCAAGATTGTTACAGGGATAATGAAAAACTGTTTTTT,CASSQDCYRDNEKLFF
NA,TRBJ1-2,NA,TRBV11-2,TGTGCCAGCAGCTTAAGCACCAGACAGAGTATTGACTATGGCTACACCTTC,CASSLSTRQSIDYGYTF
NA,TRBJ2-2,NA,TRBV30,TGTGCCTGGAGTGTACAGGGGGGGTGGTACACCGGGGAGCTGTTTTTT,CAWSVQGGWYTGELFF
TRBD1,TRBJ2-1,few,TRBV7-9,TGTGCCAGCAGAGTTGACAGGGGATCGGCCTACAATGAGCAGTTCTTC,CASRVDRGSAYNEQFF
TRBD1,TRBJ1-2,many,TRBV4-2,TGTGCCAGCAGCCAAGGGGACAGCCGTGGAAAGGCCTCCTATGGCTACACCTTC,CASSQGDSRGKASYGYTF
NA,TRBJ2-7,NA,TRBV11-3,TGTGCCAGTAGCCCCGGGACAAGGGGTAACTACGAGCAGTACTTC,CASSPGTRGNYEQYF
NA,TRBJ1-5,NA,TRBV4-1,TGCGCCAGCAGCCAAGGATTTTCGGACCCCATTCAGCCCCAGCATTTT,CASSQGFSDPIQPQHF
TRBD1,TRBJ2-3,NA,TRBV5-1,TGCGCCAGCAACTTGGGGGCAGGGGGCCTGAGCACAGATACGCAGTATTTT,CASNLGAGGLSTDTQYF
NA,TRBJ1-1,few,TRBV20-1,TGCAGTGCTAGAGCTGGGGGGGGAGGGAGCACTGAAGCTTTCTTT,CSARAGGGGSTEAFF
NA,TRBJ2-7,NA,TRBV7-9,TGTGGCAGCAGCCTAGGTATTTATGAGCAGTACTTC,CGSSLGIYEQYF
TRBD1,TRBJ1-6,many,TRBV13,TGTGCCAGCAGCCCCAAGGCCGGGACAGGAATCTCACCCCTCCACTTT,CASSPKAGTGISPLHF
TRBD1,TRBJ1-2,NA,TRBV6-1,TGTGCCAGCAGTGAAGGGACAGGAATCTACTATGACTACACCTTC,CASSEGTGIYYDYTF
TRBD2,TRBJ2-5,NA,TRBV12-3/TRBV12-4,TGTGCCATCAGTCGAGGACTAGTGGGAGGGTCCGTGGAGACCCAGTACTTC,CAISRGLVGGSVETQYF
NA,TRBJ1-6,NA,TRBV11-2,TGTGCCAGTAGCTTAGGCAGGTATGAATCACCCCTCCTCTTT,CASSLGRYESPLLF
NA,TRBJ2-3,few,TRBV7-3,TGTGCCAGCAGCTTAACGGGCACAGATACGCAGTATTTT,CASSLTGTDTQYF
NA,TRBJ2-2,NA,TRBV4-1,TGCGCTAGCAGCCAAGCCACAGGGTTGGCCGGGAAGCCGTTTTTT,CASSQATGLAGKPFF
NA,TRBJ2-1,once,TRBV6-5,TGTGCCAGCAATCCCCCGGGACTTGCGGTCCTCAATGAGCAGTTCTTC,CASNPPGLAVLNEQFF
TRBD1,TRBJ2-1,many,TRBV12-3/TRBV12-4,TGTGCCAGCAGTATCGGGACAGTACAGTTCTTC,CASSIGTVQFF
TRBD1,TRBJ2-1,once,TRBV11-2,TGTGCCAGCAACAGAAGACAGGGTATCTCCTACAATGAGCAGTTCTTC,CASNRRQGISYNEQFF
NA,TRBJ2-3,NA,TRBV5-1,TGCGCCACCCAGGAGGGCAGCACAGATACGCAGTATTTT,CATQEGSTDTQYF
NA,TRBJ1-1,NA,TRBV29-1,TGCAGCGCTGGCAGATCCGGGATTTTGAACACTGAAGCTTTCTTT,CSAGRSGILNTEAFF
NA,TRBJ2-2,many,TRBV5-6,TGTGCCAGCAGCTTGGAGGCAGGGGTTCGGTACACCGGGGAGCTGTTTTTT,CASSLEAGVRYTGELFF
TRBD1,TRBJ1-2,NA,TRBV5-5,TGTACAAGCAGCCCCGGGACAGGGGGCATTAGTGGCTACACCTTC,CTSSPGTGGISGYTF
NA,TRBJ1-2,NA,TRBV11-2,TGTGCCAGCAGTTTAGGGGCCAGTTATGGCTACACCTTC,CASSLGASYGYTF
NA,TRBJ1-2,many,TRBV5-4,TGTGCCAGCAGCTTGAACAGGGCTACCTATGGCTACACCTTC,CASSLNRATYGYTF
TRBD2,TRBJ2-4,NA,TRBV11-2,TGTGTCAGCGGCCCAGGCAGGCTACTACGCGGGAGGGACATTCAGTACTTC,CVSGPGRLLRGRDIQYF
NA,TRBJ2-7,many,TRBV28,TGTGCCAGCAGTCCCTGGACATACTACGAGCAGTACTTC,CASSPWTYYEQYF
NA,TRBJ2-7,NA,TRBV14,TGTGACAGCAGCCAAGATTTGAACAGCCCTCGGCAGTACTTC,CDSSQDLNSPRQYF
NA,TRBJ2-2,NA,TRBV18,TGTGCCAGCTCACCACCGACTACCGGGGAGCTGTTTTTT,CASSPPTTGELFF
TRBD1,TRBJ1-5,many,TRBV10-3,TGTGCCACCATGGGACAGTACAATCAGCCCCAGCATTTT,CATMGQYNQPQHF
TRBD1,TRBJ2-6,NA,TRBV5-1,TGCGCCAGCAGCCCGGGACAGTGGGCTAGCGGGGCCAACGTCCTGACTTTC,CASSPGQWASGANVLTF
NA,TRBJ2-1,once,TRBV11-2,TGTGCCAGCAGCTTAGCTAGCGTGAGGACCTACAATGAGCAGTTCTTC,CASSLASVRTYNEQFF
NA,TRBJ2-7,many,TRBV2,TGTGCCAGCAGTGTCACAGGCTACTACGAGCAGTACTTC,CASSVTGYYEQYF
TRBD2,TRBJ2-1,NA,TRBV28,TGTGCCAGTACCAAGCGGGAGAGCTCCTACAATGAGCAGCTCTTC,CASTKRESSYNEQLF